This T cell receptor beta chain was recovered during a study of human T cells and chemical hapten exposure. Study details: Throughout a study of roughly 25 weeks, patients underwent weekly scalp administration of diphenylcyclopropenone doses. Alopecia areata, totalis or universalis was found in mostly female patients.

The library gave individual cDNA molecules unique molecular identifiers. TCRdb passed the RACE reads through MiXCR, listing each CDR3 protein once. The sample contains about 360,000 distinct CDR3 sequences, around 7% of which appear only once. Noted time point: patch test 1, 2 weeks after DPC sensitization. Treatment meaning: therapeutic diphenylcyclopropenone sensitization with weekly scalp DPC. This CDR3 spans 16 amino acids. V lost 3 bases to trimming and J lost 3 bases, with 18 bases between them. From germline, CDR1 is SEHNR and CDR2 FQNEAQ (reference sequence). The material was whole blood, obtained in connection with sensitization to the hapten diphenylcyclopropenone (DPC). The TCR was taken from a woman in her late teens or twenties with alopecia areata. Some clones in this sample may be carry-over from other donors' samples. This sequence joins TRBV7-9 and TRBJ2-7, with TRBD2 as a possible D gene (6 bases). CDR3 amino acids: CASSFGVGLLNYEQYF. The CDR3 DNA reads TGTGCCAGCAGCTTTGGGGTGGGACTGTTAAACTACGAGCAGTACTTC.